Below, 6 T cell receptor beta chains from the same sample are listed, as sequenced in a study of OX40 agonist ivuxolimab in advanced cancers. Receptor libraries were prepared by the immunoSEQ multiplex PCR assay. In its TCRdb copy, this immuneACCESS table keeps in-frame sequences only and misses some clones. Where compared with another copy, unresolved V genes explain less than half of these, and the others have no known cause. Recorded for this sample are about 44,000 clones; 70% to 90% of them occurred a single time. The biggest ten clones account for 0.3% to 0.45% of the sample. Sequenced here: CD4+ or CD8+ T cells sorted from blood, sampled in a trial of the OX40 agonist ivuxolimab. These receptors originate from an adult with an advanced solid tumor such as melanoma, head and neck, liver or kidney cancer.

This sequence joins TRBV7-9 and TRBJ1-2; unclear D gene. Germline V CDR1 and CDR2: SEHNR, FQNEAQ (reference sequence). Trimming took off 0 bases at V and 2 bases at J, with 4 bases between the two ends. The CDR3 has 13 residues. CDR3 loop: CASSLAGNYGYTF. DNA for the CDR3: TGTGCCAGCAGCTTAGCAGGAAACTATGGCTACACCTTC.

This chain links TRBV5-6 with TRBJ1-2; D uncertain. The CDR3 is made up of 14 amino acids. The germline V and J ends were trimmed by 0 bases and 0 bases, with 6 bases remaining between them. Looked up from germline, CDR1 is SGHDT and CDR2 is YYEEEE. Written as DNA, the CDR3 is TGTGCCAGCAGCTTGGGAGGGTCTAACTATGGCTACACCTTC. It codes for CASSLGGSNYGYTF. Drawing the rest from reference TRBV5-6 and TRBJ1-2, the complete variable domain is DAGVTQSPTHLIKTRGQQVTLRCSPKSGHDTVSWYQQALGQGPQFIFQYYEEEERQRGNFPDRFSGHQFPNYSSELNVNALLLGDSALYLCASSLGGSNYGYTFGSGTRLTVV.

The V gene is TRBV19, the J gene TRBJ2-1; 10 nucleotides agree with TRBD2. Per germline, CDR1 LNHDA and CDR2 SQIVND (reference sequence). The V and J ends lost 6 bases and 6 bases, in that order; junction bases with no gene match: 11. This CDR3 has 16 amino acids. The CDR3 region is CASSASGTSVANEQFF. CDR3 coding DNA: TGTGCCAGTAGCGCCTCCGGGACTAGCGTCGCCAATGAGCAGTTCTTC.

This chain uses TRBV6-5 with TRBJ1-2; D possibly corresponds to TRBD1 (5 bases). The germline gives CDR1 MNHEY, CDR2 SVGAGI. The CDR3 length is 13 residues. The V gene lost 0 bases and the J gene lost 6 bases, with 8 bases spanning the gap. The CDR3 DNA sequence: TGTGCCAGCAGTTACTCGGCCAGGGATGGCTACACCTTC. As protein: CASSYSARDGYTF.

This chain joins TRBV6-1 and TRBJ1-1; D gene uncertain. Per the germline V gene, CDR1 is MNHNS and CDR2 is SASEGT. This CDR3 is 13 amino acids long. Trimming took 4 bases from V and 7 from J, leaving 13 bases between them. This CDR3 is CASSVEVDGEAFF. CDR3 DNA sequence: TGTGCCAGCAGTGTGGAGGTAGACGGTGAAGCTTTCTTT.

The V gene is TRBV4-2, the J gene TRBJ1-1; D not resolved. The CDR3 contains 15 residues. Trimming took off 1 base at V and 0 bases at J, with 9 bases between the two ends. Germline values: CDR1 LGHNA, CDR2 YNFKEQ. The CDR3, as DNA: TGTGCCAGCAGCCAAGCTAGTGTCATGAACACTGAAGCTTTCTTT. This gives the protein CASSQASVMNTEAFF.